This TCR beta chain was documented in a study of shared clonotypes between healthy human individuals. Looking at the study overall: Donors had three CD4 naive, three CD4 memory, two CD8 naive and one CD8 memory plate apiece. Findings of the study overall: Estimated richness was generally greater in naive than memory subsets.

Turning to this clone: Its antigen is undetermined.

HIV-negative, healthy adults without recent acute infections or vaccinations were the donors. Repertoires were generated with immunoSEQ multiplex PCR, while TCRdb's copy carries only in-frame clones and drops some. Here the sample spans roughly 2.2 million clones, 80% to 95% being singletons. This CDR3 spans 13 amino acids. Germline loops: CDR1 SGHAT, CDR2 FQDESV (reference sequence). The germline V and J ends were trimmed by 2 bases and 5 bases, with 9 bases remaining between them. The gene calls are TRBV11-1 and TRBJ2-5; D ambiguous. Sequenced material: naive CD4+ T cells from PBMCs. Subset noted: CD45RA+ positively selected. The clonotype comes from a young man in good health. Some clones in this sample may be carry-over from other donors' samples. CDR3 nucleotide sequence: TGTGCCAGCAGCTTAACTGTTCGGGAGACCCAGTACTTC. This gives the protein CASSLTVRETQYF.